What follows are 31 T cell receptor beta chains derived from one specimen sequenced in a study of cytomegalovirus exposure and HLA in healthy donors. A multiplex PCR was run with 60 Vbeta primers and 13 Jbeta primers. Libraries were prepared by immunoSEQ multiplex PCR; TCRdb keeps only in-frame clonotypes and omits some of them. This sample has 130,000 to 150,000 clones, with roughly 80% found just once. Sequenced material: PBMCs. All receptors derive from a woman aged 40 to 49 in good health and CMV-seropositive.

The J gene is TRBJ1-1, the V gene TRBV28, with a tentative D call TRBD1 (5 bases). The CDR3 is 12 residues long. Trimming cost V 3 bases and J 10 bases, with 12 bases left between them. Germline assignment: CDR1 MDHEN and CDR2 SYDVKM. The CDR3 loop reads CASSFLSTGAFF. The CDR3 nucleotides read TGTGCCAGCAGTTTTTTATCTACAGGAGCTTTCTTT.

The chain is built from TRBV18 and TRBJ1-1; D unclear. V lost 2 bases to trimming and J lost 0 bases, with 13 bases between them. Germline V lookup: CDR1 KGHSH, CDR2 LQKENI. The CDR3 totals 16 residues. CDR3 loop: CASSPSPRGMNTEAFF. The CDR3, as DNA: TGTGCCAGCTCACCAAGTCCCCGGGGAATGAACACTGAAGCTTTCTTT.

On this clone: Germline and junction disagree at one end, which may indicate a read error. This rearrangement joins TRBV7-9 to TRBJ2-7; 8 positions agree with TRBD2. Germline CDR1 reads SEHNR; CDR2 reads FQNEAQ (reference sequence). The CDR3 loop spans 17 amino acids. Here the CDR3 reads CSSSLYHGERESYEQYF. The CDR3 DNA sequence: TGTTCCAGCAGCTTATACCACGGGGAGCGGGAGAGCTACGAGCAGTACTTC. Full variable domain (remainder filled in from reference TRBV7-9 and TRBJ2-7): DTGVSQNPRHKITKRGQNVTFRCDPISEHNRLYWYRQTLGQGPEFLTYFQNEAQLEKSRLLSDRFSAERPKGSFSTLEIQRTEQGDSAMYLCSSSLYHGERESYEQYFGPGTRLTVT.

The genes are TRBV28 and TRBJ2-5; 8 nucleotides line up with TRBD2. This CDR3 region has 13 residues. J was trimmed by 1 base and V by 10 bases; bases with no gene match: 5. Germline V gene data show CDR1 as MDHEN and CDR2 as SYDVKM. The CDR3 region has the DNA TGTGCCACCGGGGGGGCAGTCCAAGAGACCCAGTACTTC. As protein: CATGGAVQETQYF.

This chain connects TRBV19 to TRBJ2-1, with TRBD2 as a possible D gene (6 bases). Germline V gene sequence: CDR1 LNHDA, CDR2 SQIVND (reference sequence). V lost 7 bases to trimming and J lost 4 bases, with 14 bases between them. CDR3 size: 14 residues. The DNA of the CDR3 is TGTGCCAGTACGGAGGGTTCGGTTTACAATGAGCAGTTCTTC. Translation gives CASTEGSVYNEQFF.

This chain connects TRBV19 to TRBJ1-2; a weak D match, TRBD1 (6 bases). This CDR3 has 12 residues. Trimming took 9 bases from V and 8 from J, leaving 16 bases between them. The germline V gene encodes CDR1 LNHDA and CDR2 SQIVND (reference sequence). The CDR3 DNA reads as TGTGCCAGATCCAACAGGGAAGTCGGCTACACCTTC. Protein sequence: CARSNREVGYTF.

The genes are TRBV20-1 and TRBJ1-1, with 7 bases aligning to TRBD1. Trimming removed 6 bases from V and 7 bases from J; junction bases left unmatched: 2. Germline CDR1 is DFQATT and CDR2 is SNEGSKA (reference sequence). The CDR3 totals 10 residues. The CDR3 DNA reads TGCAGTGCGCGGGACAGTGAAGCTTTCTTT. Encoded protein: CSARDSEAFF.

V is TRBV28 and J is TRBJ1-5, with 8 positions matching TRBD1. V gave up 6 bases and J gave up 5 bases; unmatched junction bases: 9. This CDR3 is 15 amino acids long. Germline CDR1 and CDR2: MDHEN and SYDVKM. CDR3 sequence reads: CASRSTGGRYQPQHF. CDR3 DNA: TGTGCCAGCAGGTCCACAGGGGGGCGGTATCAGCCCCAGCATTTT.

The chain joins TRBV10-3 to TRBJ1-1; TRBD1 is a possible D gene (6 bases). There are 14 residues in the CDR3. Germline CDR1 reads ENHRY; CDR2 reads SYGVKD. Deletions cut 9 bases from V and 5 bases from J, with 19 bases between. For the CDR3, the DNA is TGTGCCATGGAACAGGGAGCGGACGCGACTGAAGCTTTCTTT. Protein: CAMEQGADATEAFF.

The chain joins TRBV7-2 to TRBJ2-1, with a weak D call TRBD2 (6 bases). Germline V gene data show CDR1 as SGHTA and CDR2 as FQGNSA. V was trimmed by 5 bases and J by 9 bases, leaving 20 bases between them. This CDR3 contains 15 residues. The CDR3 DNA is TGTGCCAGCAGCCTCGGAGGGACGATACGTGTTGAGCAGTTCTTC. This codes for CASSLGGTIRVEQFF.

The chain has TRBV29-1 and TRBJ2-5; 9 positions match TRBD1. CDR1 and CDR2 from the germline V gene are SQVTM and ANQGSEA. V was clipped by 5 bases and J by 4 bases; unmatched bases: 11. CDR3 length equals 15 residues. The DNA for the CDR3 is TGCAGCGTTCCTCAATATGGGACAGGGCGAGAGACCCAGTACTTC. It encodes CSVPQYGTGRETQYF.

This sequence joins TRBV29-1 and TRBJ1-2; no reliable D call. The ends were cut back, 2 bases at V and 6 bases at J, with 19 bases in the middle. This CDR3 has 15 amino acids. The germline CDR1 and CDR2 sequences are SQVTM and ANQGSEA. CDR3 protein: CSVESEDRLLDGYTF. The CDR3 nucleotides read TGCAGCGTTGAAAGCGAAGACCGGCTTCTAGATGGCTACACCTTC.

CDR3 protein: CASNPGLAFQETQYF. In DNA, the CDR3 is TGTGCCAGCAACCCGGGACTAGCGTTCCAAGAGACCCAGTACTTC. The genes are TRBV2 and TRBJ2-5; 10 bases match TRBD2. Losses at the gene ends were 7 bases for V and 1 base for J; bases not matched to a gene: 6. CDR1 SNHLY and CDR2 FYNNEI come from the germline V gene. CDR3 size: 15 residues.

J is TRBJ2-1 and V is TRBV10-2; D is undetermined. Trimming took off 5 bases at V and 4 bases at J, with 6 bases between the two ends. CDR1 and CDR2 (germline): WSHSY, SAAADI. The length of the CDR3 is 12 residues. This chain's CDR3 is CASSPGYNEQFF. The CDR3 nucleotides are TGCGCCAGCAGTCCCGGGTACAATGAGCAGTTCTTC.

CDR3 amino acids: CASNPTGAVQAFF. The CDR3 bases are TGTGCCAGCAACCCGACAGGGGCCGTACAAGCTTTCTTT. The V and J genes are TRBV27 and TRBJ1-1, with 8 bases that match TRBD1. Germline CDR1 and CDR2: MNHEY and SMNVEV (reference sequence). This CDR3 region has 13 residues. V lost 7 bases to trimming and J lost 9 bases; unmatched junction nucleotides: 10.

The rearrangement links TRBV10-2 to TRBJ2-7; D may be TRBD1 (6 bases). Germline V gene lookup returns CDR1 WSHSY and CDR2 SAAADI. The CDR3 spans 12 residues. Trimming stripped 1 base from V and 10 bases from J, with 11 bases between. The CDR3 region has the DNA TGCGCCAGCAGTGAGTGGCAGGGGAAACAGTACTTC. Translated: CASSEWQGKQYF.

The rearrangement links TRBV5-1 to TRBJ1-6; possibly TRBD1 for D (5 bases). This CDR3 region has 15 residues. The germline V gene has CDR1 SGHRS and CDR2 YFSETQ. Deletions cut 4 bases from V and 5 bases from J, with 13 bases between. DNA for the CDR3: TGCGCCAGCAGCCCAGAAAGGACAAATAATTCACCCCTCCACTTT. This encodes CASSPERTNNSPLHF.

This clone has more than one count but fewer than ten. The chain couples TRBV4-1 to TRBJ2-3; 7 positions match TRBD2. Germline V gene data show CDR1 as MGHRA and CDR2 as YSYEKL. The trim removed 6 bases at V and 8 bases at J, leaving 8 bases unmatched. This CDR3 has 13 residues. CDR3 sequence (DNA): TGCGCCAGCAGAGAACTGGGGGGGGGTACGCAGTATTTT. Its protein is CASRELGGGTQYF.

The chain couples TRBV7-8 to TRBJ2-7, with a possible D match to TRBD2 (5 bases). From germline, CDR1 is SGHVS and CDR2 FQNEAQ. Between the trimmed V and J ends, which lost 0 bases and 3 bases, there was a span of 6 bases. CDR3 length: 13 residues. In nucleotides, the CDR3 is TGTGCCAGCAGCTTAGCCCGGGACTACGAGCAGTACTTC. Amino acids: CASSLARDYEQYF.

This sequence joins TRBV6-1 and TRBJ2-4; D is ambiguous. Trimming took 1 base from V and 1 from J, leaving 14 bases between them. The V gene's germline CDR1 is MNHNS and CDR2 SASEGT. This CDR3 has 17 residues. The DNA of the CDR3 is TGTGCCAGCAGTGAAGGTTCGGTCCCCAGGGCCAAAAACATTCAGTACTTC. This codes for CASSEGSVPRAKNIQYF.

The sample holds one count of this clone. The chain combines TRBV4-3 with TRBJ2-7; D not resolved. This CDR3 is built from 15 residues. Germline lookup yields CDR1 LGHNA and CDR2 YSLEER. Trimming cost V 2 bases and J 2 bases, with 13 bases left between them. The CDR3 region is CASSQSDGEAYEQYF. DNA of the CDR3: TGCGCCAGCAGCCAATCCGACGGAGAGGCCTACGAGCAGTACTTC.

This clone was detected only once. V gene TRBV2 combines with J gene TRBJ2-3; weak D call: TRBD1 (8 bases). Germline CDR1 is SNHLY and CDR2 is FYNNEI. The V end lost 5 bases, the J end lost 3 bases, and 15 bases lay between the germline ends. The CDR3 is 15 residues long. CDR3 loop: CASSLRGRETDTQYF. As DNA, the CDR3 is TGTGCCAGCAGTCTCAGGGGGCGGGAGACAGATACGCAGTATTTT.

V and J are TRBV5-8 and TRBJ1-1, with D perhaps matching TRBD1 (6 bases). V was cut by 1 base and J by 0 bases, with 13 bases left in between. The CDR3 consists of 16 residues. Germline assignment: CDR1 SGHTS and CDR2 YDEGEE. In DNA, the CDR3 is TGTGCCAGCAGCTTGTTATCATGGGGGCTGAACACTGAAGCTTTCTTT. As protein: CASSLLSWGLNTEAFF. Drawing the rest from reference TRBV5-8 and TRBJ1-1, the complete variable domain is EAGVTQSPTHLIKTRGQQATLRCSPISGHTSVYWYQQALGLGLQFLLWYDEGEERNRGNFPPRFSGRQFPNYSSELNVNALELEDSALYLCASSLLSWGLNTEAFFGQGTRLTVV.

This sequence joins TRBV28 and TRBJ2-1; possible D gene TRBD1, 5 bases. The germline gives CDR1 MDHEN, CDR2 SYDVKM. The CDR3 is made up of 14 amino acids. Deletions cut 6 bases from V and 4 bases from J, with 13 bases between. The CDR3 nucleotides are TGTGCCAGCAGCCTATTTAGGGGATACAATGAGCAGTTCTTC. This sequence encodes CASSLFRGYNEQFF.

The CDR3 nucleotides are TGTGCCAGCAGCGTTACGACAGCTAACTATGGCTACACCTTC. Its protein product is CASSVTTANYGYTF. V gene TRBV7-9 combines with J gene TRBJ1-2, with D possibly being TRBD1 (5 bases). Trimming cost V 5 bases and J 0 bases, with 10 bases left between them. Germline CDR1 is SEHNR and CDR2 is FQNEAQ (reference sequence). The CDR3 totals 14 residues. The full variable domain, with the rest looked up from reference TRBV7-9 and TRBJ1-2, is DTGVSQNPRHKITKRGQNVTFRCDPISEHNRLYWYRQTLGQGPEFLTYFQNEAQLEKSRLLSDRFSAERPKGSFSTLEIQRTEQGDSAMYLCASSVTTANYGYTFGSGTRLTVV.

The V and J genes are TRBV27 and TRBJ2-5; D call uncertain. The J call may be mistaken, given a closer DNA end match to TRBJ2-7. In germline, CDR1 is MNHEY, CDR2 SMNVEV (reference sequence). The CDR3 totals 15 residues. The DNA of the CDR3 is TGTGCCAGCAGCCCTCTGAGGCCAGCTCAGTACGAGCAGTACTTC. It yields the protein CASSPLRPAQYEQYF.

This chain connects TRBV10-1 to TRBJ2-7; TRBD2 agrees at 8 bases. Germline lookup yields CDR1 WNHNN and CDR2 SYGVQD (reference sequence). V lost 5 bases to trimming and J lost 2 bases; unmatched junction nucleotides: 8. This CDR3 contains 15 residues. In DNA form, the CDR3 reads TGCGCCAGCAGTTCTCCAAGCGGGGGCCCCTACGAGCAGTACTTC. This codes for CASSSPSGGPYEQYF.

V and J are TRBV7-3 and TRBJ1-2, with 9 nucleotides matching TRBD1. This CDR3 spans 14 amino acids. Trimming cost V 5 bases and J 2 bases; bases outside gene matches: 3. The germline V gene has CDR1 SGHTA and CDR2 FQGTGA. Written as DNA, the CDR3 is TGTGCCAGCAGCATGGACAGGGGCAACTATGGCTACACCTTC. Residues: CASSMDRGNYGYTF.

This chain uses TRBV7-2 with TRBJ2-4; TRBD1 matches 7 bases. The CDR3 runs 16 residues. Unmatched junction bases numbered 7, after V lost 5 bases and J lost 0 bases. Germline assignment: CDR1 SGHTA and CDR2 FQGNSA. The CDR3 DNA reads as TGTGCCAGCAGCGGCACAGGGGCGCTAGCCAAAAACATTCAGTACTTC. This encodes CASSGTGALAKNIQYF.

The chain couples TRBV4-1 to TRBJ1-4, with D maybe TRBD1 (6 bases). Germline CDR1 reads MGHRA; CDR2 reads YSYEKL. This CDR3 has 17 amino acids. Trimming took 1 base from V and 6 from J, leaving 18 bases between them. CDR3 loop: CASSQGRGGRDDEKLFF. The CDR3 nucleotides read TGCGCCAGCAGCCAAGGGAGGGGGGGTAGAGATGATGAAAAACTGTTTTTT.

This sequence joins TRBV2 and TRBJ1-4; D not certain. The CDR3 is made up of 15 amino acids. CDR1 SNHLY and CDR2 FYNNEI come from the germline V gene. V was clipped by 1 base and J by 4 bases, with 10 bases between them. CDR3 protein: CASSEGGGSNEKLFF. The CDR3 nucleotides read TGTGCCAGCAGTGAAGGGGGAGGGAGTAATGAAAAACTGTTTTTT.